One sample yielded the 21 T cell receptor beta chains listed below, sequenced in a study of PD-1 blockade in classical Hodgkin lymphoma. Only in-frame clones appear in the TCRdb table, and some are missing; sequencing was by immunoSEQ multiplex PCR. The sample contains 30,000 to 40,000 clones, 85% to 90% of which appear only once. The time point denotes: newly diagnosed, previously untreated cHL patient sample. Starting with thawed PBMCs, CD4+ T cells were purified by magnetic negative selection. Material: CD4+ T cells from blood. The receptor set was obtained from a human donor with classical Hodgkin lymphoma.

The chain uses TRBV19 and TRBJ2-6; D is undetermined. The CDR3 is 16 amino acids. The V and J ends lost 5 bases and 0 bases respectively, with 11 bases between them. Germline CDR1 is LNHDA and CDR2 is SQIVND (reference sequence). CDR3 in amino acids: CASSPDLLSGANVLTF. CDR3 nucleotides: TGTGCCAGTAGTCCCGATCTGCTCTCTGGGGCCAACGTCCTGACTTTC.

The chain carries TRBV2 and TRBJ1-3; unclear D gene. The CDR3 has 13 residues. Trimming removed 6 bases from V and 6 bases from J, with 12 bases in between. Germline-derived CDR1 and CDR2 are SNHLY and FYNNEI. Here the CDR3 DNA reads TGTGCCAGCAGGGCCTCACACCTAAACACCATATATTTT. Encoded protein: CASRASHLNTIYF.

The genes are TRBV29-1 and TRBJ2-3, with 8 positions matching TRBD2. J was trimmed by 0 bases and V by 6 bases; bases with no gene match: 8. This CDR3 has 15 amino acids. CDR1 and CDR2 from the germline V gene are SQVTM and ANQGSEA. Here the CDR3 reads CSVDPSGYSTDTQYF. CDR3 DNA: TGCAGCGTGGACCCTAGCGGGTATAGCACAGATACGCAGTATTTT.

V and J are TRBV19 and TRBJ1-1; D gene uncertain. In germline, CDR1 is LNHDA, CDR2 SQIVND (reference sequence). The length of the CDR3 is 13 residues. Trimming left V 3 bases short and J 2 bases short, with 7 bases between. CDR3 region: CASSIDDNTEAFF. The CDR3 DNA sequence: TGTGCCAGTAGTATCGACGATAACACTGAAGCTTTCTTT.

This clone was seen a single time. The chain recombines TRBV5-1 with TRBJ1-3, with TRBD1 matching over 7 bases. CDR1 and CDR2 (germline): SGHRS, YFSETQ. CDR3 length: 14 residues. Losses at the gene ends were 1 base for V and 6 bases for J; bases not matched to a gene: 4. In DNA, the CDR3 is TGCGCCAGCAGCTTGACAGGGGACGCAAACACCATATATTTT. The encoded protein is CASSLTGDANTIYF.

CDR3 in DNA: TGTGCCAGCAGCTTAAGACAGGGACAAGAGACCCAGTACTTC. It specifies CASSLRQGQETQYF. The chain is built from TRBV7-9 and TRBJ2-5; TRBD1 agrees at 7 bases. Per germline, CDR1 SEHNR and CDR2 FQNEAQ (reference sequence). The CDR3 has 14 amino acids. J gave up 2 bases and V 2 bases, and 2 bases lay outside the gene matches.

The CDR3, as DNA: TGTGCCAGCAGCTTTGGCCGGGAGGGAGAAGCTTTCTTT. This codes for CASSFGREGEAFF. The rearrangement uses TRBV7-9 and TRBJ1-1, with D unclear. This CDR3 spans 13 amino acids. The germline V gene has CDR1 SEHNR and CDR2 FQNEAQ (reference sequence). The V and J ends lost 3 bases and 8 bases respectively, with 13 bases between them.

Here the CDR3 reads CASTTSGRSTQYF. CDR3 coding DNA: TGTGCCAGCACTACTAGCGGGAGGTCGACCCAGTACTTC. The V and J genes are TRBV28 and TRBJ2-5, with 12 positions matching TRBD2. V trimming: 7 bases; J trimming: 7 bases; junction bases outside the gene matches: 4. Germline lookup yields CDR1 MDHEN and CDR2 SYDVKM. CDR3 size: 13 residues. The full variable domain, in which reference TRBV28 and TRBJ2-5 provide the parts outside the CDR3, is DVKVTQSSRYLVKRTGEKVFLECVQDMDHENMFWYRQDPGLGLRLIYFSYDVKMKEKGDIPEGYSVSREKKERFSLILESASTNQTSMYLCASTTSGRSTQYFGPGTRLLVL.

V usage is TRBV5-1 and J usage is TRBJ2-3; D perhaps matches TRBD2 (6 bases). Germline V gene lookup returns CDR1 SGHRS and CDR2 YFSETQ. The germline V and J ends were trimmed by 1 base and 1 base, with 10 bases remaining between them. The CDR3 has 15 amino acids. The CDR3 DNA sequence: TGCGCCAGCAGCTTGCAGTCTAGCGGCACAGATACGCAGTATTTT. It encodes CASSLQSSGTDTQYF.

V usage is TRBV5-1 and J usage is TRBJ2-6; D is uncertain. Germline CDR1 and CDR2: SGHRS and YFSETQ. Deletions cut 3 bases from V and 2 bases from J, with 9 bases between. CDR3 length equals 15 residues. The CDR3 reads CASSSIQAGANVLTF. The CDR3 region has the DNA TGCGCCAGCAGCTCGATACAAGCTGGGGCCAACGTCCTGACTTTC. The variable domain in full, with the rest retrieved from reference TRBV5-1 and TRBJ2-6, is KAGVTQTPRYLIKTRGQQVTLSCSPISGHRSVSWYQQTPGQGLQFLFEYFSETQRNKGNFPGRFSGRQFSNSRSEMNVSTLELGDSALYLCASSSIQAGANVLTFGAGSRLTVL.

V is TRBV6-1 and J is TRBJ2-2; 7 nucleotides line up with TRBD1. This CDR3 comprises 15 residues. Losses at the gene ends were 7 bases for V and 0 bases for J; bases not matched to a gene: 5. Per germline, CDR1 MNHNS and CDR2 SASEGT. The CDR3 loop reads CASIKGAANTGELFF. The CDR3 coding sequence is TGTGCCAGCATAAAGGGGGCTGCGAACACCGGGGAGCTGTTTTTT.

Comment on this clone: Additional DNA sequences in this sample encode the identical CDR3. This chain connects TRBV18 to TRBJ2-7; 8 bases agree with TRBD2. After removal of 6 bases from V and 4 bases from J, the junction contained 2 bases not matched to a gene. Germline V CDR1 and CDR2: KGHSH, LQKENI. This CDR3 is 12 amino acids long. The CDR3 sequence: CASSSGGYEQYF. CDR3 nucleotide sequence: TGTGCCAGCTCCTCGGGGGGGTACGAGCAGTACTTC.

The J gene is TRBJ1-6, the V gene TRBV5-1; D is perhaps TRBD1 (5 bases). V lost 7 bases to trimming and J lost 7 bases, with 18 bases between them. Germline V gives CDR1 SGHRS, CDR2 YFSETQ. The CDR3 length is 15 residues. CDR3 nucleotides: TGCGCCAGCCGAGCGTACACAGGTGAAAATTCACCCCTCCACTTT. It codes for CASRAYTGENSPLHF.

The V gene is TRBV4-3, the J gene TRBJ2-1; D remains unclear. The CDR3 extends over 17 amino acids. Germline V gene lookup returns CDR1 LGHNA and CDR2 YSLEER. V lost 1 base, J lost 1 base, and 14 bases lay in between. CDR3 sequence reads: CASSQGPSYQSYNEQFF. The CDR3 region has the DNA TGCGCCAGCAGCCAAGGGCCCTCCTACCAATCCTACAATGAGCAGTTCTTC.

The chain employs TRBV7-9 and TRBJ2-7; TRBD1 is a possible D gene (6 bases). Germline V gene lookup returns CDR1 SEHNR and CDR2 FQNEAQ (reference sequence). The V end lost 0 bases, the J end lost 7 bases, and 22 bases lay between the germline ends. CDR3 length: 17 residues. The chain's CDR3 is CASSLALGQTAYGEQYF. The CDR3 DNA reads TGTGCCAGCAGCTTAGCGCTGGGACAAACCGCTTATGGGGAGCAGTACTTC.

This sequence joins TRBV15 and TRBJ2-1; D perhaps matches TRBD2 (6 bases). Germline V gives CDR1 LNHNV, CDR2 YYDKDF (reference sequence). The CDR3 runs 16 residues. V gave up 0 bases and J gave up 7 bases, with 16 bases separating them. CDR3 sequence reads: CATSRDRQGGRNEQFF. In DNA form, the CDR3 reads TGTGCCACCAGCAGAGATAGGCAGGGAGGAAGGAATGAGCAGTTCTTC.

The chain joins TRBV4-1 to TRBJ1-5, with a weak D call TRBD1 (6 bases). From germline, CDR1 is MGHRA and CDR2 YSYEKL. Trimming pared 0 bases from V and 1 base from J, leaving 10 bases between. The CDR3 is 16 amino acids. CDR3 nucleotides: TGCGCCAGCAGCCAAGAAGGGGGATGGAGCAATCAGCCCCAGCATTTT. This gives the protein CASSQEGGWSNQPQHF.

The J gene is TRBJ1-2, the V gene TRBV28; no firm D call. Germline V gives CDR1 MDHEN, CDR2 SYDVKM. V lost 4 bases and J lost 3, with 15 bases in between. This CDR3 is built from 15 residues. As DNA, the CDR3 is TGTGCCAGCAGTTCCCCGGGCGGTAGGGACTATGGCTACACCTTC. The encoded protein is CASSSPGGRDYGYTF.

V is TRBV29-1 and J is TRBJ2-3; a possible D gene is TRBD2 (6 bases). V gave up 6 bases and J gave up 2 bases, with 12 bases separating them. The V gene's germline CDR1 is SQVTM and CDR2 ANQGSEA. The CDR3 spans 13 residues. CDR3 in amino acids: CSVGGRITDTQYF. The CDR3 DNA reads TGCAGCGTGGGAGGACGTATCACAGATACGCAGTATTTT.

This chain connects TRBV19 to TRBJ1-6, with TRBD1 matching over 8 bases. The CDR3 covers 16 residues. Losses at the gene ends were 5 bases for V and 7 bases for J; bases not matched to a gene: 10. CDR1 and CDR2 from the germline V gene are LNHDA and SQIVND (reference sequence). The DNA of the CDR3 is TGTGCCAGTAGTTCAATGGACAGGGTGGAAAATTCACCCCTCCACTTT. Translated, it gives CASSSMDRVENSPLHF.

For the CDR3, the DNA is TGTGCCAGCAGTTACCTTTCAGAGACCCAGTACTTC. It encodes CASSYLSETQYF. This chain connects TRBV6-6 to TRBJ2-5, with D hard to call. Trimming removed 2 bases from V and 4 bases from J, with 5 bases in between. Per germline, CDR1 MNHNY and CDR2 SVGAGI (reference sequence). The CDR3 is 12 amino acids.